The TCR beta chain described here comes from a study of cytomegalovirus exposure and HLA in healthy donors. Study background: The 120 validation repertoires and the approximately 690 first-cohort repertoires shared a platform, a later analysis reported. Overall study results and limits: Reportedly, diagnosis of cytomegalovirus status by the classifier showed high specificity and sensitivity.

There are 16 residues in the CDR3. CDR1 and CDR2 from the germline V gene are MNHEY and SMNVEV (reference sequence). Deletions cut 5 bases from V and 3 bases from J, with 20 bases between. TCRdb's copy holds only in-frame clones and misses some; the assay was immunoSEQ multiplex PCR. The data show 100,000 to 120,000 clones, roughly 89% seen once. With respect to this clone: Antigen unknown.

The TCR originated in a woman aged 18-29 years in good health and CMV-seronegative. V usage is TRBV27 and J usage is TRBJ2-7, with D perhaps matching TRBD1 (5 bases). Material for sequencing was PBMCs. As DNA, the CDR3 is TGTGCCAGCAGTGAAGGGATGCCTGACAGCCACTACGAGCAGTACTTC. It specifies CASSEGMPDSHYEQYF.